Listed below are T cell receptor beta chains from one sample, sequenced in a study of blood T cell repertoires in COVID-19. Libraries were prepared by immunoSEQ multiplex PCR; TCRdb keeps only in-frame clonotypes and omits some of them. The sample has 100,000 to 150,000 clones; about nine tenths are singletons. Source material: peripheral blood. The origin of the receptors is a woman in her 70s with COVID-19, enrolled during active disease. CDR3s include the opening cysteine and the closing phenylalanine or tryptophan. The D gene is left open where the match is weak. Clone size appears in some rows only: once, few, many, or a class for an expanded clone.

v_call: TRBV7-9; clone_size: NA; j_call: TRBJ1-1; d_call: TRBD1; cdr3_aa: CASSLRQGAFLTEAFF; cdr3_nt: TGTGCCAGCAGCTTACGCCAGGGGGCCTTCCTTACTGAAGCTTTCTTT
v_call: TRBV5-8; clone_size: NA; j_call: TRBJ2-5; d_call: TRBD1; cdr3_aa: CASRPRGRETQYF; cdr3_nt: TGTGCCAGCAGGCCTAGGGGGCGAGAGACCCAGTACTTC
v_call: TRBV2; clone_size: NA; j_call: TRBJ2-7; d_call: TRBD1; cdr3_aa: CASRWDRAGEQYF; cdr3_nt: TGTGCCAGCAGATGGGACAGGGCGGGCGAGCAGTACTTC
v_call: TRBV30; clone_size: NA; j_call: TRBJ2-1; d_call: TRBD2; cdr3_aa: CAWSAGLAGPLFF; cdr3_nt: TGTGCCTGGAGTGCGGGACTAGCGGGGCCCTTATTCTTC
v_call: TRBV7-3; clone_size: NA; j_call: TRBJ2-6; d_call: TRBD1; cdr3_aa: CASSSQGAGANVLTF; cdr3_nt: TGTGCCAGCAGCTCACAGGGGGCTGGGGCCAACGTCCTGACTTTC
v_call: TRBV5-1; clone_size: NA; j_call: TRBJ2-2; d_call: NA; cdr3_aa: CASSWRGPRGTGELFF; cdr3_nt: TGCGCCAGCAGTTGGAGGGGACCCCGGGGCACCGGGGAGCTGTTTTTT
v_call: TRBV10-3; clone_size: NA; j_call: TRBJ1-5; d_call: NA; cdr3_aa: CAIKVGANQPQHF; cdr3_nt: TGTGCCATCAAGGTGGGGGCGAATCAGCCCCAGCATTTT
v_call: TRBV7-2; clone_size: NA; j_call: TRBJ1-5; d_call: NA; cdr3_aa: CASSSRVDQPQHF; cdr3_nt: TGTGCCAGCAGCAGCAGGGTTGATCAGCCCCAGCATTTT
v_call: TRBV4-1; clone_size: NA; j_call: TRBJ2-2; d_call: TRBD2; cdr3_aa: CASSPKTSGGNTGELFF; cdr3_nt: TGCGCCAGCAGCCCGAAAACTAGCGGGGGTAACACCGGGGAGCTGTTTTTT
v_call: TRBV5-1; clone_size: NA; j_call: TRBJ2-2; d_call: TRBD1; cdr3_aa: CASSLLGTVNTGELFF; cdr3_nt: TGCGCCAGCAGCTTATTGGGGACAGTGAACACCGGGGAGCTGTTTTTT
v_call: TRBV5-4; clone_size: NA; j_call: TRBJ1-6; d_call: NA; cdr3_aa: CASSLRWGASNSPLHF; cdr3_nt: TGTGCCAGCAGCTTACGGTGGGGAGCCTCCAATTCACCCCTCCACTTT
v_call: TRBV5-6; clone_size: NA; j_call: TRBJ2-2; d_call: TRBD1; cdr3_aa: CASSLRQGASTGELFF; cdr3_nt: TGTGCCAGCAGCTTGAGACAGGGGGCTAGCACCGGGGAGCTGTTTTTT
v_call: TRBV5-6; clone_size: NA; j_call: TRBJ1-1; d_call: NA; cdr3_aa: CASSFVTDQLNTEAFF; cdr3_nt: TGTGCCAGCAGCTTCGTCACAGACCAGTTAAACACTGAAGCTTTCTTT
v_call: TRBV2; clone_size: NA; j_call: TRBJ1-4; d_call: TRBD1; cdr3_aa: CASSLGTGGNNEKLFF; cdr3_nt: TGTGCCAGCAGTCTGGGGACAGGGGGGAATAATGAAAAACTGTTTTTT
v_call: TRBV6-6; clone_size: NA; j_call: TRBJ2-1; d_call: TRBD1; cdr3_aa: CASSYSAGTGNNEQFF; cdr3_nt: TGTGCCAGCAGTTACTCCGCCGGGACAGGGAACAATGAGCAGTTCTTC
v_call: TRBV5-1; clone_size: NA; j_call: TRBJ2-1; d_call: TRBD1; cdr3_aa: CASSLRGGTGGKDEQFF; cdr3_nt: TGCGCCAGCAGCTTGAGGGGCGGGACAGGGGGGAAGGACGAGCAGTTCTTC
v_call: TRBV15; clone_size: once; j_call: TRBJ2-3; d_call: TRBD2; cdr3_aa: CATSRDGLAGGTDTQYF; cdr3_nt: TGTGCCACCAGCAGAGACGGGCTAGCGGGGGGCACAGATACGCAGTATTTT
v_call: TRBV19; clone_size: NA; j_call: TRBJ1-2; d_call: TRBD1; cdr3_aa: CASSTGTARYGYTF; cdr3_nt: TGTGCCAGTAGTACGGGGACAGCCCGCTATGGCTACACCTTC
v_call: TRBV2; clone_size: NA; j_call: TRBJ1-6; d_call: TRBD1; cdr3_aa: CASSEGQVLVSPLHF; cdr3_nt: TGTGCCAGCAGTGAGGGACAGGTTCTTGTTTCACCCCTCCACTTT
v_call: TRBV14; clone_size: NA; j_call: TRBJ1-3; d_call: NA; cdr3_aa: CASSQALSGNTIYF; cdr3_nt: TGTGCCAGCAGCCAAGCTCTCTCTGGAAACACCATATATTTT
v_call: TRBV2; clone_size: NA; j_call: TRBJ1-1; d_call: NA; cdr3_aa: CASSEPRGTTNTEAFF; cdr3_nt: TGTGCCAGCAGTGAACCTCGGGGGACCACGAACACTGAAGCTTTCTTT
v_call: TRBV28; clone_size: once; j_call: TRBJ2-1; d_call: TRBD2; cdr3_aa: CASSPSGGERSYNEQFF; cdr3_nt: TGTGCCAGCAGTCCCTCGGGGGGGGAACGGTCCTACAATGAGCAGTTCTTC
v_call: TRBV10-3; clone_size: NA; j_call: TRBJ2-7; d_call: TRBD1; cdr3_aa: CAIGTGAPYEQYF; cdr3_nt: TGTGCCATCGGGACAGGGGCCCCCTACGAGCAGTACTTC
v_call: TRBV7-9; clone_size: once; j_call: TRBJ2-7; d_call: NA; cdr3_aa: CASSPTGYEQYF; cdr3_nt: TGTGCCAGCAGCCCTACAGGCTACGAGCAGTACTTC
v_call: TRBV7-9; clone_size: NA; j_call: TRBJ2-5; d_call: TRBD2; cdr3_aa: CASSLALLLAGGQETQYF; cdr3_nt: TGTGCCAGCAGCTTAGCGCTATTACTAGCGGGGGGGCAAGAGACCCAGTACTTC
v_call: TRBV19; clone_size: NA; j_call: TRBJ1-5; d_call: NA; cdr3_aa: CASSIYGATSQPQHF; cdr3_nt: TGTGCCAGTAGTATATATGGGGCTACGAGTCAGCCCCAGCATTTT
v_call: TRBV4-1; clone_size: NA; j_call: TRBJ2-7; d_call: NA; cdr3_aa: CASSQAFTDSYEQYF; cdr3_nt: TGCGCCAGCAGCCAAGCCTTCACAGATTCCTACGAGCAGTACTTC
v_call: TRBV11-2; clone_size: NA; j_call: TRBJ1-4; d_call: TRBD1; cdr3_aa: CASSPRQGAWEKLFF; cdr3_nt: TGTGCCAGCAGCCCCAGACAGGGGGCATGGGAAAAACTGTTTTTT
v_call: TRBV7-2; clone_size: NA; j_call: TRBJ1-6; d_call: NA; cdr3_aa: CASSLGGRVDSPLHF; cdr3_nt: TGTGCCAGCAGCTTAGGGGGCAGGGTAGATTCACCCCTCCACTTT
v_call: TRBV5-1; clone_size: NA; j_call: TRBJ1-4; d_call: NA; cdr3_aa: CASRVDNYEKLFF; cdr3_nt: TGCGCCAGCAGAGTTGATAACTATGAAAAACTGTTTTTT
v_call: TRBV19; clone_size: NA; j_call: TRBJ2-5; d_call: TRBD2; cdr3_aa: CASSPPAGGIRKETQYF; cdr3_nt: TGTGCCAGTAGTCCACCCGCGGGGGGGATTCGGAAAGAGACCCAGTACTTC
v_call: TRBV5-1; clone_size: NA; j_call: TRBJ2-1; d_call: TRBD1; cdr3_aa: CASSAPDRVAYNEQFF; cdr3_nt: TGCGCCAGCAGCGCCCCAGACAGGGTGGCCTACAATGAGCAGTTCTTC
v_call: TRBV28; clone_size: few; j_call: TRBJ1-5; d_call: NA; cdr3_aa: CASIRQGNQPQHF; cdr3_nt: TGTGCCAGCATTAGACAGGGCAATCAGCCCCAGCATTTT
v_call: TRBV14; clone_size: few; j_call: TRBJ2-3; d_call: TRBD1; cdr3_aa: CASSQGARSDTQYF; cdr3_nt: TGTGCCAGCAGTCAGGGGGCCCGGTCAGATACGCAGTATTTT
v_call: TRBV3-1/TRBV3-2; clone_size: once; j_call: TRBJ2-3; d_call: TRBD2; cdr3_aa: CASSRSGTSGNTDTQYF; cdr3_nt: TGTGCCAGCAGCCGAAGCGGGACTAGCGGAAACACAGATACGCAGTATTTT
v_call: TRBV19; clone_size: NA; j_call: TRBJ1-1; d_call: NA; cdr3_aa: CASSIGGITEAFF; cdr3_nt: TGTGCCAGTAGTATCGGAGGGATCACTGAAGCTTTCTTT
v_call: TRBV7-2; clone_size: NA; j_call: TRBJ2-7; d_call: NA; cdr3_aa: CASSPTPGAANDEQYF; cdr3_nt: TGTGCCAGCAGCCCCACGCCAGGAGCGGCCAACGACGAGCAGTACTTC
v_call: TRBV7-9; clone_size: NA; j_call: TRBJ2-5; d_call: TRBD2; cdr3_aa: CASSLLAGVGETQYF; cdr3_nt: TGTGCCAGCAGCTTATTAGCGGGGGTGGGAGAGACCCAGTACTTC
v_call: TRBV3-1/TRBV3-2; clone_size: NA; j_call: TRBJ2-1; d_call: NA; cdr3_aa: CASSQAGSGNEQFF; cdr3_nt: TGTGCCAGCAGCCAAGCGGGGTCGGGCAATGAGCAGTTCTTC
v_call: TRBV19; clone_size: NA; j_call: TRBJ1-1; d_call: TRBD1; cdr3_aa: CASSPRRQGNAEAFF; cdr3_nt: TGTGCCAGTAGTCCAAGAAGACAGGGGAATGCTGAAGCTTTCTTT
v_call: TRBV30; clone_size: once; j_call: TRBJ1-3; d_call: NA; cdr3_aa: CAWSVGLKNSGNTIYF; cdr3_nt: TGTGCCTGGAGTGTAGGACTGAAGAACTCTGGAAACACCATATATTTT
v_call: TRBV5-1; clone_size: NA; j_call: TRBJ1-6; d_call: NA; cdr3_aa: CASSLEGLAGFGSPLHF; cdr3_nt: TGCGCCAGCAGCTTGGAAGGGTTGGCGGGGTTCGGATCACCCCTCCACTTT
v_call: TRBV28; clone_size: NA; j_call: TRBJ1-4; d_call: NA; cdr3_aa: CASSLQGRGKLFF; cdr3_nt: TGTGCCAGCAGTTTACAGGGAAGGGGAAAACTGTTTTTT
v_call: TRBV4-1; clone_size: NA; j_call: TRBJ1-2; d_call: NA; cdr3_aa: CASSQGDTYGYTF; cdr3_nt: TGCGCCAGCAGCCAAGGGGACACCTATGGCTACACCTTC
v_call: TRBV6-4; clone_size: once; j_call: TRBJ2-5; d_call: NA; cdr3_aa: CASSLETQYF; cdr3_nt: TGTGCCAGCAGCCTGGAGACCCAGTACTTC
v_call: TRBV7-2; clone_size: NA; j_call: TRBJ2-3; d_call: NA; cdr3_aa: CASSPVASTDTQYF; cdr3_nt: TGTGCCAGCAGCCCAGTCGCCAGCACAGATACGCAGTATTTT
v_call: TRBV24-1; clone_size: NA; j_call: TRBJ1-1; d_call: TRBD1; cdr3_aa: CATSDNRGHTEAFF; cdr3_nt: TGTGCCACCAGTGATAACAGGGGGCATACTGAAGCTTTCTTT
v_call: TRBV6-5; clone_size: NA; j_call: TRBJ2-7; d_call: NA; cdr3_aa: CASSYSRGFTYEQYF; cdr3_nt: TGTGCCAGCAGTTACTCGAGGGGGTTTACCTACGAGCAGTACTTC
v_call: TRBV9; clone_size: NA; j_call: TRBJ1-4; d_call: TRBD1; cdr3_aa: CASSAGQGGTTNEKLFF; cdr3_nt: TGTGCCAGCAGCGCAGGACAGGGGGGAACGACTAATGAAAAACTGTTTTTT
v_call: TRBV15; clone_size: NA; j_call: TRBJ1-1; d_call: TRBD1; cdr3_aa: CATSGRDRGLPFF; cdr3_nt: TGTGCCACCAGCGGACGGGACAGGGGGCTACCTTTCTTT
v_call: TRBV7-2; clone_size: NA; j_call: TRBJ2-5; d_call: NA; cdr3_aa: CASSLAGPGKETQYF; cdr3_nt: TGTGCCAGCAGCTTAGCAGGCCCAGGAAAAGAGACCCAGTACTTC
v_call: TRBV24-1; clone_size: NA; j_call: TRBJ2-3; d_call: NA; cdr3_aa: CATSDLTGGGDTQYF; cdr3_nt: TGTGCCACCAGTGATTTAACAGGGGGGGGAGATACGCAGTATTTT
v_call: TRBV5-1; clone_size: few; j_call: TRBJ1-1; d_call: NA; cdr3_aa: CASSLAPGTEAFF; cdr3_nt: TGCGCCAGCAGCTTGGCTCCGGGGACTGAAGCTTTCTTT
v_call: TRBV3-1/TRBV3-2; clone_size: NA; j_call: TRBJ1-1; d_call: NA; cdr3_aa: CASSQGWGLSENTEAFF; cdr3_nt: TGTGCCAGCAGCCAAGGTTGGGGACTCTCCGAAAACACTGAAGCTTTCTTT